Listed below are T cell receptor beta chains from one sample, sequenced in a study of T cells in Graves' hyperthyroidism and ophthalmopathy. TCRdb processed the multiplex PCR reads anew with MiXCR; each CDR3 protein has one entry. This repertoire shows more than 500,000 distinct CDR3 sequences, about 16% found once; its top ten account for about 29%. Sequenced material: blood. These receptors all stem from a woman younger than 45 with Graves' ophthalmopathy. CDR3s include the opening cysteine and the closing phenylalanine or tryptophan. Each record gives: J gene, D gene, V gene, clone size, CDR3 DNA, CDR3 protein. The D gene is left open where the match is weak. Not every row has a clone size; where given, it reads once, few, many or a size class.

TRBJ2-7 . TRBV6-5 many TGTGCCAGCAGTTACAAGGACGGGAAGACCCTGGTCCCGTGGTGGGGAGAGCAGTACTTC CASSYKDGKTLVPWWGEQYF
TRBJ1-6 . TRBV6-2/TRBV6-3 . TGTGCCAGCAGTTACGACGGGCTTAATTCACCCCTCCACTTT CASSYDGLNSPLHF
TRBJ1-2 . TRBV7-9 . TGTGCCAGCACCCGAGAGGCCACAGGCGGCTACACCTTC CASTREATGGYTF
TRBJ2-2 TRBD1 TRBV6-5 once TGTGCCAGCAGTTACTCGATTCCTTTTTCAGGACAGGGGGCTTCCGGGGAGCTGTTTTTT CASSYSIPFSGQGASGELFF
TRBJ1-1 . TRBV15 few TGTGCCACCAGCAGAGATAAGGGGGAGTTGGTGGTGGACACTGAAGCTTTCTTT CATSRDKGELVVDTEAFF
TRBJ2-3 . TRBV6-2/TRBV6-3 many TGCGCCAGCAGTTTACACACCAGGGTCGAGACAGATACGCAGTATTTT CASSLHTRVETDTQYF
TRBJ2-1 TRBD2 TRBV7-2 many TGTGCCAGCAGTTCCACCCTCCATAGCGGGAGGTCCTACAATGAGCAGTTCTTC CASSSTLHSGRSYNEQFF
TRBJ1-5 . TRBV3-1 many TGTGCCAGCAGCCAAGGGCCGTATAGCAATCAGCCCCAGCATTTT CASSQGPYSNQPQHF
TRBJ1-1 TRBD1 TRBV3-1 few TGTGCCAGCAGCCAAGATTTGAAGGGGGCAGCTTTCTTT CASSQDLKGAAFF
TRBJ1-2 . TRBV11-1 few TGTGCCAGCAGCCCATTAAGCGGCAGGGGAAATCATGGCTACACCTTC CASSPLSGRGNHGYTF
TRBJ2-7 . TRBV7-9 . TGTGCCAGCAGCTTGCCCGGCATGACGTCCTACGAGCAGTACTTC CASSLPGMTSYEQYF
TRBJ2-7 TRBD1 TRBV19 . TGTGCCAGTACCCTGGGGCAGGGGGTCACCTACGAGCAGTACTTC CASTLGQGVTYEQYF
TRBJ2-6 . TRBV4-1 . TGCGCCAGCAGCCAAGGAGTACGAGCCTCTGGGGCCAACGTCCTGACTTTC CASSQGVRASGANVLTF
TRBJ2-7 TRBD1 TRBV7-9 few TGTGCCAGCAGCTTGGCCGGACAGGGGGCAGCGGGAAGAGCCTACGAGCAGTACTTC CASSLAGQGAAGRAYEQYF
TRBJ1-4 . TRBV29-1 few TGCAGCGTTAGACGGGCCGGGGAAAAACTGTTTTTT CSVRRAGEKLFF
TRBJ2-2 TRBD2 TRBV7-8 few TGTGCCAGCAGCAAAGCCGGCGGGAGGGAGTACACCGGGGAGCTGTTTTTT CASSKAGGREYTGELFF
TRBJ1-5 . TRBV3-1 . TGTGCCAGCAGCCAAGATCTGGGGGCCGGTCAGCCCCAGCATTTT CASSQDLGAGQPQHF
TRBJ2-5 . TRBV6-2/TRBV6-3 few TGTGCCAGCAGTTACCCTCAGAGGGGGGTGGAGACCCAGTACTTC CASSYPQRGVETQYF
TRBJ2-1 TRBD2 TRBV19 . TGTGCCAGTAGTTTGGGACTAGCGGGAGGGCCATTAGGCGAGCAGTTCTTC CASSLGLAGGPLGEQFF
TRBJ1-2 . TRBV7-9 few TGTGCCAGCAGGCTACAGGGTAATGGCTACACCTTC CASRLQGNGYTF
TRBJ2-3 . TRBV7-6 . TGTGCCAGCAGCTACTTAGGGGGGAGAGGAGATACGCAGTATTTT CASSYLGGRGDTQYF
TRBJ2-7 TRBD1 TRBV11-2 few TGTGCCAGCAGCGTCGGGGACAGGGGTGGCGAGCAGTACTTC CASSVGDRGGEQYF
TRBJ2-1 TRBD2 TRBV5-8 few TGTGCCAGCAGCTTCCCTCGCGCGGGAGGTCCCTACAATGAGCAGTTCTTC CASSFPRAGGPYNEQFF
TRBJ2-3 . TRBV27 . TGTGCCAGCAGTTCCCCTTCCTCTAGCACAGATACGCAGTATTTT CASSSPSSSTDTQYF
TRBJ1-2 . TRBV7-2 . TGTGCCAGCAGTCAAGGGAGGCAAGGTGGCTACACCTTC CASSQGRQGGYTF
TRBJ2-1 TRBD2 TRBV5-1 . TGCGCCAGCAGCTTGCAAGGGACTAGCGGTCCGAATGGGCAGTTCTTC CASSLQGTSGPNGQFF
TRBJ2-3 . TRBV12-3/TRBV12-4 few TGTGCCAGCAGCCCCCGGGACTTGGATGGAGATACGCAGTATTTT CASSPRDLDGDTQYF
TRBJ1-1 . TRBV6-4 many TGTGCCAGCAGAGAGAACATGAACACTGAAGCTTTCTTT CASRENMNTEAFF
TRBJ1-2 . TRBV7-2 many TGTGCCAGCAGCTTAGAGACGCGGTGGAGTGGCTACACCTTC CASSLETRWSGYTF
TRBJ1-2 TRBD1 TRBV7-2 few TGTGCCAGCAGCTCCAGTCAGGACAGGGCGGGAACCTTC CASSSSQDRAGTF
TRBJ2-7 . TRBV12-3/TRBV12-4 many TGTGCCAGCAGTTTGGGCAGGGGAATAGGGCAGTACTTC CASSLGRGIGQYF
TRBJ1-3 . TRBV5-4 . TGTGCCAGCAGCGATATAAAAGGGGAGGCTGGAAACACCATATATTTT CASSDIKGEAGNTIYF
TRBJ1-4 . TRBV27 many TGTGCCAGCAGTTCGGGTAGGGCGTTCGGTGAAAAACTGTTTTTT CASSSGRAFGEKLFF
TRBJ2-5 . TRBV6-2/TRBV6-3 many TGTGCCAGCAGTCGTAATCAAGAGACCCAGTACTTC CASSRNQETQYF
TRBJ2-7 . TRBV6-1 many TGTGCCTCCAAAGCCCCAGGGGACTACGGCTACGAGCAGTACTTC CASKAPGDYGYEQYF
TRBJ2-3 TRBD2 TRBV28 many TGTGCCAGCAGTACCTCGGGACTAGCGTTGACAGATACGCAGTATTTT CASSTSGLALTDTQYF
TRBJ1-5 . TRBV19 . TGTGCCAGTAGTATTCTGGGGACTAGGGCCCCCCAGCATTTT CASSILGTRAPQHF
TRBJ2-2 . TRBV7-3 . TGTGCCAGCAGCTCCCTATTCCAAATGGACACCGGGGAGCTGTTTTTT CASSSLFQMDTGELFF
TRBJ2-1 TRBD2 TRBV18 many TGTGCCAGCTCACCCACTAGCGGAAGATACAATGAGCAGTTCTTC CASSPTSGRYNEQFF
TRBJ1-2 TRBD1 TRBV6-5 . TGTGCCAGCTGTCCATGGACAGGGGAAGGCTACACCTTC CASCPWTGEGYTF
TRBJ2-6 . TRBV7-3 . TGTGCCAGCAGCTTGATGAGCTCTGGGGCCAACGTCCTGACTTTC CASSLMSSGANVLTF
TRBJ2-5 TRBD2 TRBV7-9 . TGTGCCAGCAGCTTGCCTAGCGGGATACAAGAGACCCAGTACTTC CASSLPSGIQETQYF
TRBJ2-7 TRBD2 TRBV6-1 few TGTGCCAGCAGCCACACCGGGACTAGCGGTTCCTACGAGCAGTACTTC CASSHTGTSGSYEQYF
TRBJ1-3 . TRBV6-1 few TGTGCCAGCTCGACAGGTCCTGGAAACACCATATATTTT CASSTGPGNTIYF
TRBJ2-2 TRBD2 TRBV3-1 many TGTGCCAGCAGCCAATGGTGGACTAGCGGGAGATATATCGGGGAGCTGTTTTTT CASSQWWTSGRYIGELFF
TRBJ2-6 . TRBV9 many TGTGCCAGCAGTGTGGGAGGGGCCAACGTCCTGACTTTC CASSVGGANVLTF
TRBJ2-5 . TRBV6-2/TRBV6-3 . TGTGCCAGCAGTATCCCTCGGGGACCAGAGACCCAGTACTTC CASSIPRGPETQYF
TRBJ2-3 TRBD1 TRBV27 few TGTGCCAGCGCTCAGACAGGGGGCACGAATACGCAGTATTTT CASAQTGGTNTQYF
TRBJ2-3 . TRBV28 . TGTGCCAGCGATACACGGGATACGCAGTATTTT CASDTRDTQYF
TRBJ1-5 . TRBV6-4 . TGTGCCAGCAACCCGGAGGGTGCGGCTTATAGCAATCAGCCCCAGCATTTT CASNPEGAAYSNQPQHF
TRBJ2-1 TRBD1 TRBV30 many TGTGCCTGGACCCTCCCAGGGGGCTCCTACAATGAGCAGTTCTTC CAWTLPGGSYNEQFF
TRBJ2-7 . TRBV6-1 many TGTGCCAGCAGGGAGTCGGGAGGGGGCGGCTACGAGCAGTACTTC CASRESGGGGYEQYF
TRBJ1-2 TRBD1 TRBV7-9 . TGTGCCAGCGGCGGCGACAGGGATTTCTATGGCTACACCTTC CASGGDRDFYGYTF
TRBJ2-2 . TRBV6-4 few TGTGCCAGCAGTGGACAGGACACCGGGGAGCTGTTTTTT CASSGQDTGELFF